Listed below are T cell receptor beta chains from one sample, sequenced in a study of identical twins. TCRdb analysed the 5' RACE reads with MiXCR anew, one entry per CDR3 protein. The table has 1.5 million to 2 million distinct CDR3 sequences, around 29% seen once; the top ten hold 0.25% to 0.3%. Sequenced: cord blood. Receptor source: a newborn girl in good health. Each CDR3 is given with its conserved first and last residue. The D gene is left open where the match is weak. A clone size is listed for some rows: how often the clone was seen (once, few, many), or a class if it is expanded.

v_gene,abundance,j_gene,d_gene,len,CDR3aa,CDR3nt
TRBV7-8,NA,TRBJ2-6,NA,18,CASSPHRGFGTGANVLTF,TGTGCCAGCAGCCCCCATCGGGGGTTCGGCACTGGGGCCAACGTCCTGACTTTC
TRBV29-1,many,TRBJ2-4,NA,12,CSVVTGANIQYF,TGCAGCGTTGTTACGGGGGCAAACATTCAGTACTTC
TRBV19,few,TRBJ2-1,TRBD1,15,CASSKVRDRVYEQFF,TGTGCCAGTAGTAAGGTCCGGGACAGGGTCTATGAGCAGTTCTTC
TRBV20-1,NA,TRBJ2-7,NA,13,CSVHRPGTHEQYF,TGCAGTGTTCACCGTCCCGGGACCCACGAGCAGTACTTC
TRBV29-1,few,TRBJ2-7,NA,12,CSVGSSIYEQYF,TGCAGCGTTGGGAGCAGTATTTACGAGCAGTACTTC
TRBV6-2/TRBV6-3,few,TRBJ1-2,NA,14,CASSYPGRSYGYTF,TGTGCCAGCAGTTACCCAGGGAGGTCCTATGGCTACACCTTC
TRBV9,NA,TRBJ1-1,NA,15,CASSVARGVNTEAFF,TGTGCCAGCAGCGTAGCTAGAGGGGTGAACACTGAAGCTTTCTTT
TRBV11-2,many,TRBJ2-1,TRBD1,15,CASSFSSYRGGEQFF,TGTGCCAGCAGCTTCTCCTCGTACAGGGGTGGGGAGCAGTTCTTC
TRBV12-3/TRBV12-4,many,TRBJ1-2,NA,13,CASSFLQGNGYTF,TGTGCCAGCAGTTTCCTTCAGGGGAACGGCTACACCTTC
TRBV9,few,TRBJ2-3,NA,17,CASSVRDSPLRTDTQYF,TGTGCCAGCAGCGTCAGGGACTCCCCTCTAAGAACAGATACGCAGTATTTT
TRBV7-2,many,TRBJ2-7,NA,15,CASSLGPSLSYEQYF,TGTGCCAGCAGCTTAGGTCCTAGCCTCTCCTACGAGCAGTACTTC
TRBV5-1,NA,TRBJ2-3,NA,18,CASSLPTQADTSTDTQYF,TGCGCCAGCAGCTTGCCCACCCAAGCGGATACTAGCACAGATACGCAGTATTTT
TRBV20-1,NA,TRBJ2-5,NA,13,CSATRGFKETQYF,TGCAGTGCCACACGCGGGTTCAAAGAGACCCAGTACTTC
TRBV5-1,few,TRBJ1-2,TRBD1,14,CASSLEGQYYGYTF,TGCGCCAGCAGCTTGGAGGGACAGTACTATGGCTACACCTTC
TRBV19,NA,TRBJ2-1,NA,15,CASSIGRTTYNEQFF,TGTGCCAGTAGTATAGGACGTACCACCTACAATGAGCAGTTCTTC
TRBV20-1,few,TRBJ2-2,TRBD2,14,CSARGTSGTGELFF,TGCAGTGCTAGGGGGACTAGCGGGACCGGGGAGCTGTTTTTT
TRBV10-3,NA,TRBJ1-4,NA,14,CAISPQGSNEKLFF,TGTGCCATCAGCCCTCAGGGGAGTAATGAAAAACTGTTTTTT
TRBV20-1,NA,TRBJ1-1,TRBD1,15,CSAHNSGTANTEAFF,TGCAGTGCACACAATTCCGGGACAGCCAACACTGAAGCTTTCTTT
TRBV6-5,NA,TRBJ1-1,TRBD1,15,CASSLTTGRNTEAFF,TGTGCCAGCAGTTTGACGACAGGGCGTAACACTGAAGCTTTCTTT
TRBV24-1,few,TRBJ2-1,NA,13,CATGTMTYNEQFF,TGTGCCACCGGGACAATGACCTACAATGAGCAGTTCTTC
TRBV6-5,NA,TRBJ1-1,NA,14,CASSYQQGNTEAFF,TGTGCCAGCAGTTACCAACAGGGGAACACTGAAGCTTTCTTT
TRBV18,NA,TRBJ2-5,TRBD2,18,CASSPPRIAGGLQETQYF,TGTGCCAGCTCACCACCGAGGATAGCGGGGGGACTCCAAGAGACCCAGTACTTC